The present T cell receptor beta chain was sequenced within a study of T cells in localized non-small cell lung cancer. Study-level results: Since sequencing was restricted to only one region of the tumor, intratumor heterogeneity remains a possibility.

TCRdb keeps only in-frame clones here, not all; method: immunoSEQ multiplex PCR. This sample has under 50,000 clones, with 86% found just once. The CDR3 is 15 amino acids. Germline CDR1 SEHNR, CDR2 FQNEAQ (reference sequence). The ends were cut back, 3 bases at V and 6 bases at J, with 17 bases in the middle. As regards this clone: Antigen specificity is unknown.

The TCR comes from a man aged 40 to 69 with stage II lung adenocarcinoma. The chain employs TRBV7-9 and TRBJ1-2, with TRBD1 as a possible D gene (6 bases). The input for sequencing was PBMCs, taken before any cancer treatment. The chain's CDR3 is CASSLGLQGRNGYTF. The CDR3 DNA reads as TGTGCCAGCAGCTTGGGCTTACAGGGTCGGAATGGCTACACCTTC.